These 2 T cell receptor beta chains came from one sample sequenced in a study of blood T cell repertoires in COVID-19. The table came from immunoSEQ multiplex PCR; TCRdb's copy has only in-frame clones and leaves some out. This sample carries about 200,000 clones, roughly 90% of them seen once, and the ten largest clones take about 2.2%. Sequenced sample: peripheral blood. The receptors were gathered from a man aged 30-40 years who had recovered from COVID-19.

The CDR3 loop is CASSQAYASNQETQYF. CDR3 bases: TGTGCCAGCAGCCAAGCATACGCGTCAAACCAAGAGACCCAGTACTTC. The rearrangement links TRBV4-2 to TRBJ2-5; D is undetermined. CDR3 length: 16 amino acids. Deletions cut 1 base from V and 0 bases from J, with 12 bases between. Germline values: CDR1 LGHNA, CDR2 YNFKEQ.

The chain joins TRBV27 to TRBJ2-6; D is ambiguous. CDR1 and CDR2 (germline): MNHEY, SMNVEV (reference sequence). The CDR3 length is 14 residues. Trimming pared 2 bases from V and 2 bases from J, leaving 4 bases between. CDR3 loop: CASSLQTGANVLTF. As DNA, the CDR3 is TGTGCCAGCAGTTTACAAACTGGGGCCAACGTCCTGACTTTC. The variable domain in full, with the rest retrieved from reference TRBV27 and TRBJ2-6, is EAQVTQNPRYLITVTGKKLTVTCSQNMNHEYMSWYRQDPGLGLRQIYYSMNVEVTDKGDVPEGYKVSRKEKRNFPLILESPSPNQTSLYFCASSLQTGANVLTFGAGSRLTVL.